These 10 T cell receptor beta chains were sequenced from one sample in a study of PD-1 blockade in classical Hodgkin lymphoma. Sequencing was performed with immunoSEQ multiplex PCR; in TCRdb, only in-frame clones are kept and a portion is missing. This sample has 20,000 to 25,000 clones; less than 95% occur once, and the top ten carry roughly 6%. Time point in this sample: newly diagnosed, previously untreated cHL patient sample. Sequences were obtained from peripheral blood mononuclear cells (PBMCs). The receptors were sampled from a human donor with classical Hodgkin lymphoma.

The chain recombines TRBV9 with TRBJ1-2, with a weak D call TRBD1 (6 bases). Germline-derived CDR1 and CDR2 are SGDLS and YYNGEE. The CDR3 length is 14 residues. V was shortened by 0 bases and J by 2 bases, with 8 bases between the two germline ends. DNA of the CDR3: TGTGCCAGCAGCGTAGGGACAGCCAACTATGGCTACACCTTC. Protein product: CASSVGTANYGYTF.

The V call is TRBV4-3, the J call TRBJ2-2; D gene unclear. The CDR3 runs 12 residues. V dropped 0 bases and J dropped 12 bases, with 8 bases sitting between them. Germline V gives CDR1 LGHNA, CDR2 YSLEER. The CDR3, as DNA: TGCGCCAGCAGCCAAGATCGGGCCCAGCTGTTTTTT. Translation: CASSQDRAQLFF.

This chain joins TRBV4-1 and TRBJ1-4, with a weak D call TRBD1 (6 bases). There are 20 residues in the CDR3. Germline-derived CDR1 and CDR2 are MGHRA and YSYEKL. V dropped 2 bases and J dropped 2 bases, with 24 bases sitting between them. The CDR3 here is CASSQSSPLALQGTNEKLFF. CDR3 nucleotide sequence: TGCGCCAGCAGCCAAAGTTCTCCTTTGGCCCTACAGGGCACTAATGAAAAACTGTTTTTT.

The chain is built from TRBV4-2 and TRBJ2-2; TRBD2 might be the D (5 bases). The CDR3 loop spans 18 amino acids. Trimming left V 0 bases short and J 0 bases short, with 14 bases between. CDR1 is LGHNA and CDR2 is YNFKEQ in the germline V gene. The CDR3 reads CASSQEIVFSANTGELFF. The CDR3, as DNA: TGTGCCAGCAGCCAAGAGATCGTCTTTAGCGCGAACACCGGGGAGCTGTTTTTT.

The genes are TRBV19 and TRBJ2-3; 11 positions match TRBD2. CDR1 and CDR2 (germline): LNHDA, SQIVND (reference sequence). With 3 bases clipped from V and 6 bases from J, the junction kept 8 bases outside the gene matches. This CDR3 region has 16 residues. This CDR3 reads CASSIGTSGGWDTQYF. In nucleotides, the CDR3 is TGTGCCAGTAGTATCGGCACTAGCGGGGGATGGGATACGCAGTATTTT.

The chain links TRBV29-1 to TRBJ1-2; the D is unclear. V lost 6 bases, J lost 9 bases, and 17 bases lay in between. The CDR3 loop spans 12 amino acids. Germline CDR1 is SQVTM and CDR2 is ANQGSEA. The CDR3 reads CSVTLSEDSYTF. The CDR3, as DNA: TGCAGCGTAACTCTATCGGAGGATAGCTACACCTTC.

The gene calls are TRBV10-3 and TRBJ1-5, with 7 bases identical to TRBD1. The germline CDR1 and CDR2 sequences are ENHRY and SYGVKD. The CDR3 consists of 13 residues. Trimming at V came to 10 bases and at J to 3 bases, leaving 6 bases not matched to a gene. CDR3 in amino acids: CASQTGYNQPQHF. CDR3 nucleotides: TGTGCCAGTCAGACAGGGTACAATCAGCCCCAGCATTTT.

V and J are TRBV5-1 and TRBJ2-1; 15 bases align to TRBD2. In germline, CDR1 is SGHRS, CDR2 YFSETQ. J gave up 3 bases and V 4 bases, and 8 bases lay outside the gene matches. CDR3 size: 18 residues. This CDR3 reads CASSQRGLAGGLYNEQFF. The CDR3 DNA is TGCGCCAGCAGCCAACGAGGACTAGCGGGGGGGCTCTACAATGAGCAGTTCTTC.

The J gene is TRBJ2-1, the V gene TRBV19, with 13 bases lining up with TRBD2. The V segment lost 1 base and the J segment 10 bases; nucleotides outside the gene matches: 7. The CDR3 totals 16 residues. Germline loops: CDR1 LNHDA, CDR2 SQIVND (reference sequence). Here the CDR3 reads CASSIGTSGGWGEQFF. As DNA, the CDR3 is TGTGCCAGTAGTATAGGGACTAGCGGGGGCTGGGGGGAGCAGTTCTTC.

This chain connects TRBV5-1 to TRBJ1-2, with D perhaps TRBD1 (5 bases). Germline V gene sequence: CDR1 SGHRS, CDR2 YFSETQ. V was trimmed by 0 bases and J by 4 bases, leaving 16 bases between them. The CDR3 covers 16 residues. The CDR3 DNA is TGCGCCAGCAGCTTGGTCGGGGAGGGACTAGGCTATGGCTACACCTTC. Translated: CASSLVGEGLGYGYTF.